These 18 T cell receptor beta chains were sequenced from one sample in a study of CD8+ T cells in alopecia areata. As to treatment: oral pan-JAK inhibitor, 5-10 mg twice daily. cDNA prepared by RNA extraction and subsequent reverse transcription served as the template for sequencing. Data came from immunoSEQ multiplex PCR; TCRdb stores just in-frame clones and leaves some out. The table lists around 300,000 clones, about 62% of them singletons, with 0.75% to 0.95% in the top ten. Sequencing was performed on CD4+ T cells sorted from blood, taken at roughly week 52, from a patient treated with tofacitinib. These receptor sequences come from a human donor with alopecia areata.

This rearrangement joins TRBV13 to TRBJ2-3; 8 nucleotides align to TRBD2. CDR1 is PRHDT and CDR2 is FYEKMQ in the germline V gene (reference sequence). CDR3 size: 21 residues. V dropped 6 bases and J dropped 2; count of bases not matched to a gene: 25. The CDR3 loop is CASRDLEVAGNLNKNTDTQYF. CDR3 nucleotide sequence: TGTGCCAGCAGGGATTTAGAAGTAGCGGGGAACCTAAATAAAAACACAGATACGCAGTATTTT.

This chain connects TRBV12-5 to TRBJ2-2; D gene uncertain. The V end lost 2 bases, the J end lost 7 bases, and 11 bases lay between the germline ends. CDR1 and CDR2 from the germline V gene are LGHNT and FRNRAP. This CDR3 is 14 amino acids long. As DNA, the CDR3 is TGTGCTAGTGGTTTGCCGACCAAGGACGGGGAGCTGTTTTTT. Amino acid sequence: CASGLPTKDGELFF.

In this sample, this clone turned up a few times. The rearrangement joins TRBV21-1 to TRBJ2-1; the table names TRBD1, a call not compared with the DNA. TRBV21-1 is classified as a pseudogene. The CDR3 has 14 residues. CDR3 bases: TGTGCCAGCAGCCCCCGGACAGGGAACAATGAGCAGTTCTTC. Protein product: CASSPRTGNNEQFF.

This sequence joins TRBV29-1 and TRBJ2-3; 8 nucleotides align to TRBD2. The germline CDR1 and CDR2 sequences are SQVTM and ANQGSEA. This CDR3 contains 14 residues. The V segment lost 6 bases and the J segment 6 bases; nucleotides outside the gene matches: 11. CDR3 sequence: CSVPEERGIDTQYF. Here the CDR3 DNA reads TGCAGCGTACCGGAGGAGCGGGGGATCGATACGCAGTATTTT.

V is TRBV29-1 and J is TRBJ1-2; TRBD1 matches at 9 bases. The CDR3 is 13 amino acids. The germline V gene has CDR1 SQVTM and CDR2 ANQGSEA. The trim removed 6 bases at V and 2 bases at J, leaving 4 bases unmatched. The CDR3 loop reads CSVGTGPNYGYTF. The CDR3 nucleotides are TGCAGCGTCGGGACAGGGCCCAACTATGGCTACACCTTC.

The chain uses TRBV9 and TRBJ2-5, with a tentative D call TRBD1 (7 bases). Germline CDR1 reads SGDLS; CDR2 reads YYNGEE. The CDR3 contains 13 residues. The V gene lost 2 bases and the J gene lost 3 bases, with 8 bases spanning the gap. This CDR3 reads CASSVRGEETQYF. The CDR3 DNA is TGTGCCAGCAGCGTCAGGGGGGAAGAGACCCAGTACTTC.

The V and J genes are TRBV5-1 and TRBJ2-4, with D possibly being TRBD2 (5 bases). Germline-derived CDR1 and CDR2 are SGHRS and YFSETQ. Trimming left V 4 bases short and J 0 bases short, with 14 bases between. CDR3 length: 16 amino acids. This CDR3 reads CASSPIMRVAKNIQYF. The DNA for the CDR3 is TGCGCCAGCAGCCCAATAATGAGGGTAGCCAAAAACATTCAGTACTTC.

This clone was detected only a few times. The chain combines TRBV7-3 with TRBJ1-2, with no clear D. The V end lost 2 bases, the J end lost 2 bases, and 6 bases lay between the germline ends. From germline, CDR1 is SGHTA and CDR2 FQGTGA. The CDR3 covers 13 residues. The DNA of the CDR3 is TGTGCCAGCAGCTTACAGAACAACTATGGCTACACCTTC. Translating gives CASSLQNNYGYTF.

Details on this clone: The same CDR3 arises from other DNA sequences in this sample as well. CDR3 in DNA: TGTGCCAGCTCACCGGGGGGGAGCTCCTACGAGCAGTACTTC. Amino acid sequence: CASSPGGSSYEQYF. The chain carries TRBV18 and TRBJ2-7, with 7 bases identical to TRBD2. CDR3 size: 14 residues. Germline values: CDR1 KGHSH, CDR2 LQKENI. V lost 3 bases, J lost 0 bases, and 2 bases stayed unmatched.

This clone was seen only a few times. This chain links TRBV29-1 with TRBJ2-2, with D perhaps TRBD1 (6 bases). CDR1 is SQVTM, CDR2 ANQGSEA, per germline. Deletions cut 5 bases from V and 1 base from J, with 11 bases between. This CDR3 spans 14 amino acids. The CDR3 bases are TGCAGCGTTTATAAGGGACAGAACACCGGGGAGCTGTTTTTT. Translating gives CSVYKGQNTGELFF.

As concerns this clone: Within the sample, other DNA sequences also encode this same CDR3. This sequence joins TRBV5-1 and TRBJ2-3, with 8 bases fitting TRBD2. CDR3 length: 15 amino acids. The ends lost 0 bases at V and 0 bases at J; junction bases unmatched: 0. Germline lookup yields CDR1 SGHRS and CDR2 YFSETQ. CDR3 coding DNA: TGCGCCAGCAGCTTGGGCGGGGGGAGCACAGATACGCAGTATTTT. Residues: CASSLGGGSTDTQYF.

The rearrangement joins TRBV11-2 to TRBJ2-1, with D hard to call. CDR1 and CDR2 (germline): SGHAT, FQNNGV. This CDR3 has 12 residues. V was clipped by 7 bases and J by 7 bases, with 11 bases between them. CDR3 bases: TGTGCCAGCACCTCCCTGGGAAATGAGCAGTTCTTC. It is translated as CASTSLGNEQFF.

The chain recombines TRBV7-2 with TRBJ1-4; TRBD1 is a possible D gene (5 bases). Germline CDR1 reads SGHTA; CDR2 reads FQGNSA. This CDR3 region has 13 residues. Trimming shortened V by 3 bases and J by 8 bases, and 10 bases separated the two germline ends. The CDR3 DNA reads TGTGCCAGCAGCTTCAGGGTCGGGGAAAAACTGTTTTTT. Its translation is CASSFRVGEKLFF.

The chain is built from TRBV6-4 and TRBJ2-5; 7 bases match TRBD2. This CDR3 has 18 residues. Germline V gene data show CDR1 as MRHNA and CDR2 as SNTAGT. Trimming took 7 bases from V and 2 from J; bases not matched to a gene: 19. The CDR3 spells CASMKSPTIAGLQETQYF. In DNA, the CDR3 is TGTGCCAGCATGAAATCCCCTACAATAGCGGGCTTACAAGAGACCCAGTACTTC.

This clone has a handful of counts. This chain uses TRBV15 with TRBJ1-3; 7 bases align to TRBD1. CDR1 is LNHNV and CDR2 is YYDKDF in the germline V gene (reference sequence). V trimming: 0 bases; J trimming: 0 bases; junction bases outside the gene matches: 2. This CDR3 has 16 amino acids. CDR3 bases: TGTGCCACCAGCAGAGACGACAGGGCCTCTGGAAACACCATATATTTT. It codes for CATSRDDRASGNTIYF.

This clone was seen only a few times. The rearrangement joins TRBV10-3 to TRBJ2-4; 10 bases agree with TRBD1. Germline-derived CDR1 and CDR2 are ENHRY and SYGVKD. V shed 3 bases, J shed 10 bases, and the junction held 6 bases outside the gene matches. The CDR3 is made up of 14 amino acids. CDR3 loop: CAISDGQGDRIQYF. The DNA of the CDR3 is TGTGCCATCAGTGATGGACAGGGGGATCGGATTCAGTACTTC.

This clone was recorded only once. The CDR3 loop is CSVTGTEAFF. The CDR3 DNA is TGCAGCGTTACGGGCACTGAAGCTTTCTTT. The gene calls are TRBV29-1 and TRBJ1-1; D remains unclear. V was trimmed by 5 bases and J by 4 bases, leaving 5 bases between them. Germline values: CDR1 SQVTM, CDR2 ANQGSEA. CDR3 size: 10 residues.

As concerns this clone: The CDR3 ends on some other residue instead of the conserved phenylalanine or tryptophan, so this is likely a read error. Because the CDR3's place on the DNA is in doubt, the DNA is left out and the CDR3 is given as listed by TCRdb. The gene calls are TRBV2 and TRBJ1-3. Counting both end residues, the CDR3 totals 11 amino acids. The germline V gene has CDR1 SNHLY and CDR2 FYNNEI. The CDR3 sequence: CASSAGGAPVG.